What follows is one T cell receptor (beta chain) and its context. The table came from immunoSEQ multiplex PCR; TCRdb's copy has only in-frame clones and leaves some out. Altogether around 160,000 clones are present, 90% to 95% being singletons, with the ten largest covering 5.8%. This entry comes from a study of control samples from healthy donors and cancer patients. V lost 5 bases, J lost 3 bases, and 5 bases lay in between. This CDR3 is 12 amino acids long. Germline assignment: CDR1 MGHDK and CDR2 SYGVNS. V gene TRBV25-1 combines with J gene TRBJ1-5; no clear D gene. The sequencing input was blood. The sequence was obtained from a man aged 18-30 years in good health. CDR3 sequence (DNA): TGTGCCAGCAGTAATAACAATCAGCCCCAGCATTTT. This gives the protein CASSNNNQPQHF.